These T cell receptor beta chains were read from a single sample in a study of shared clonotypes between healthy human individuals. Here immunoSEQ multiplex PCR was the method, and the copy in TCRdb shows in-frame clones only, minus some. This sample has about half a million clones; more than 65% occur once, and the top ten carry approximately 12%. Input material: PBMCs. The receptors here all came from a woman aged 40-49 years in good health. Some clones in this sample may be carry-over from other donors' samples. CDR3s include the opening cysteine and the closing phenylalanine or tryptophan. The order of the fields is V gene, J gene, CDR3 protein.

v_gene: TRBV4-2; j_gene: TRBJ2-5; CDR3aa: CASSLGGRTSGVVQETQYF
v_gene: TRBV6-5; j_gene: TRBJ2-5; CDR3aa: CASSRSRTFGETQYF
v_gene: TRBV30; j_gene: TRBJ2-7; CDR3aa: CAWSAGTSGTYEQYF
v_gene: TRBV2; j_gene: TRBJ1-5; CDR3aa: CASNPRGGRQPQHF
v_gene: TRBV9; j_gene: TRBJ2-2; CDR3aa: CASSVNTGELFF
v_gene: TRBV6-6; j_gene: TRBJ1-5; CDR3aa: CASSYGDRDYQPQHF
v_gene: TRBV5-5; j_gene: TRBJ2-7; CDR3aa: CASSLVGSSYEQYF
v_gene: TRBV5-1; j_gene: TRBJ1-5; CDR3aa: CASSWTGLSNQPQHF
v_gene: TRBV5-4; j_gene: TRBJ2-5; CDR3aa: CASSNRQGQETQYF
v_gene: TRBV5-8; j_gene: TRBJ2-3; CDR3aa: CASSLLAGITSTDTQYF
v_gene: TRBV7-9; j_gene: TRBJ2-3; CDR3aa: CASSQLAGGRTDTQYF
v_gene: TRBV28; j_gene: TRBJ1-5; CDR3aa: CASSSGTDQPQHF
v_gene: TRBV30; j_gene: TRBJ2-3; CDR3aa: CAWRKGGEDTQYF
v_gene: TRBV19; j_gene: TRBJ1-1; CDR3aa: CASTLTGENTEAFF
v_gene: TRBV7-2; j_gene: TRBJ2-7; CDR3aa: CASSLAVLEQYF